This T cell receptor beta chain was observed in a study of blood T cell repertoires in COVID-19. Study background: Collection of acute and convalescent COVID-19 samples took place in the United States, Italy and Spain. Sources were T cells, B-cell-depleted T cells, or PBMCs; the material itself was cDNA or gDNA.

Per the original methods: Amplification of reference gene primers provided the estimated nucleated cell counts. The assay was immunoSEQ multiplex PCR, and TCRdb's table has in-frame clones only and misses some. From that table come the V and J calls and clone size; the DNA was used to work out D and trimming. The table has tens of thousands of clones, 85% to 95% seen once. Looked up from germline, CDR1 is SEHNR and CDR2 is FQNEAQ (reference sequence). V dropped 1 base and J dropped 6 bases, with 13 bases sitting between them. This CDR3 region has 15 residues. This TCR was recovered from a human donor with active COVID-19. The donor label of this sample is uncertain. V and J are TRBV7-9 and TRBJ1-5; the D gene is possibly TRBD1 (5 bases). The sample was peripheral blood. Here the CDR3 DNA reads TGTGCCAGCAGCTTAGATCTTAGGGGTGGTCAGCCCCAGCATTTT. Protein product: CASSLDLRGGQPQHF.